This TCR beta chain stems from a study of blood T cell repertoires in COVID-19. In the study overall: T cells, B-cell-depleted T cells, or PBMCs provided the cDNA or gDNA that served as material.

In germline, CDR1 is SGHKS, CDR2 YYEKEE (reference sequence). The CDR3 runs to 16 residues. The ends lost 6 bases at V and 4 bases at J; junction bases unmatched: 11. Profiled with immunoSEQ multiplex PCR; TCRdb holds only in-frame clones, not every one. The repertoire holds about 250,000 clones, with 85% to 90% as singletons. The chain combines TRBV5-5 with TRBJ1-4, with 8 nucleotides matching TRBD1. The receptor's source is a woman aged 40 to 50 who had recovered from COVID-19. Sequencing used peripheral blood. CDR3 sequence (DNA): TGTGCCAGCACCCCGGGGCAGGGGGCTTTTAATGAAAAACTGTTTTTT. Its protein is CASTPGQGAFNEKLFF.